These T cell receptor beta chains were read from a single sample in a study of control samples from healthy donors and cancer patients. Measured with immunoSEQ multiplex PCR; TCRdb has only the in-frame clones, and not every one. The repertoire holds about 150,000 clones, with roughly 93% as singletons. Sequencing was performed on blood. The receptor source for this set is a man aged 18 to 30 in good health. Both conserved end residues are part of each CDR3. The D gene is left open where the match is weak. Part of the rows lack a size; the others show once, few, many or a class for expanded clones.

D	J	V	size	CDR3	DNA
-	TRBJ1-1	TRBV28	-	CASLDPNTEAFF	TGTGCCAGCCTGGACCCGAACACTGAAGCTTTCTTT
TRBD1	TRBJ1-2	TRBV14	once	CASSQRLQGSGYTF	TGTGCCAGCAGCCAAAGACTACAGGGGAGCGGCTACACCTTC
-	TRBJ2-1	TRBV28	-	CASSRRLASYNEQFF	TGTGCCAGCAGTCGCCGACTGGCCTCCTACAATGAGCAGTTCTTC
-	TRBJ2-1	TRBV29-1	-	CSVWDDSPGQYEQFF	TGCAGCGTCTGGGATGACAGCCCAGGACAATATGAGCAGTTCTTC
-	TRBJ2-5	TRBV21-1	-	CASSKEGGPCWVTQETQYF	TGTGCCAGCAGCAAAGAGGGCGGTCCGTGTTGGGTCACCCAAGAGACCCAGTACTTC
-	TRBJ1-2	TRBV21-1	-	CASSKADGQLYGYTF	TGTGCCAGCAGTAAAGCCGATGGACAGCTCTATGGCTACACCTTC
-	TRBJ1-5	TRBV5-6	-	CASSLRGGSNQPQHF	TGTGCCAGCAGCTTGAGAGGCGGTAGCAATCAGCCCCAGCATTTT
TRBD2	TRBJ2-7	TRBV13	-	CASSPGGGIPSEQYF	TGTGCCAGCAGCCCGGGAGGCGGGATCCCCTCCGAGCAGTACTTC
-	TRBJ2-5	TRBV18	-	CASSTGAGEETQYF	TGTGCCAGCTCAACAGGGGCGGGAGAAGAGACCCAGTACTTC
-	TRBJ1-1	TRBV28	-	CASKEGERAFF	TGTGCCAGCAAGGAAGGGGAACGGGCTTTCTTT
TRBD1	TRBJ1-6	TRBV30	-	CAWSVGTGKSRRSPLHF	TGTGCCTGGAGTGTAGGGACAGGGAAGTCGAGGCGTTCACCCCTCCACTTT
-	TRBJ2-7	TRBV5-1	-	CASSLVPGSAYEQYF	TGCGCCAGCAGCTTGGTTCCGGGGTCGGCCTACGAGCAGTACTTC
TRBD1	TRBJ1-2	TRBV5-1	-	CASSSRPGQGDGYYGYTF	TGCGCCAGCAGCTCACGCCCGGGACAGGGGGACGGGTACTATGGCTACACCTTC
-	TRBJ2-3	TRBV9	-	CASSVEWLASTDTQYF	TGTGCCAGCAGCGTAGAATGGCTAGCTAGCACAGATACGCAGTATTTT
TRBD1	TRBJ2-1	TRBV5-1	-	CASSLSLGQARYNEQFF	TGCGCCAGCAGCTTGTCGTTGGGACAGGCGAGATACAATGAGCAGTTCTTC
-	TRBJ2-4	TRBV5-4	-	CASSFGLKNIQYF	TGTGCCAGCAGCTTCGGACTAAAAAACATTCAGTACTTC
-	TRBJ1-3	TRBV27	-	CASSPRTRNTIYF	TGTGCCAGCAGTCCGCGCACCAGAAACACCATATATTTT
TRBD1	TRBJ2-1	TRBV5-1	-	CASIDRGVRDEQFF	TGCGCCAGCATCGACAGGGGAGTAAGGGATGAGCAGTTCTTC
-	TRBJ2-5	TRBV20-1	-	CSARVTETQYF	TGCAGTGCTAGAGTAACGGAGACCCAGTACTTC
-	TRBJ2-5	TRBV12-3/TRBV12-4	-	CASSRSGVETQYF	TGTGCCAGCAGTCGATCAGGGGTCGAGACCCAGTACTTC
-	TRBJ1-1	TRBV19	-	CASILNNEAFF	TGTGCCAGTATTTTAAACAACGAAGCTTTCTTT
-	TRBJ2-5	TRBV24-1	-	CATRGGLQETQYF	TGTGCCACCAGGGGGGGGCTACAAGAGACCCAGTACTTC
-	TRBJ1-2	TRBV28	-	CASRYREGAYGYTF	TGTGCCAGCAGATACAGGGAAGGGGCCTATGGCTACACCTTC
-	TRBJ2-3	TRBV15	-	CATSGPGRKTSTDTQYF	TGTGCCACCAGCGGCCCGGGACGGAAGACTAGCACAGATACGCAGTATTTT
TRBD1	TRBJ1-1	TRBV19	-	CATLGQGAEAFF	TGTGCCACCCTCGGACAGGGGGCTGAAGCTTTCTTT
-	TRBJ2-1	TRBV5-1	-	CASSFDGQIYNEQFF	TGCGCCAGCAGCTTTGACGGGCAAATCTACAATGAGCAGTTCTTC
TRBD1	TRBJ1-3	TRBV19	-	CASSIQIRGPGNTIYF	TGTGCCAGTAGTATACAGATCAGGGGGCCTGGAAACACCATATATTTT
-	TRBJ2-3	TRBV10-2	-	CASSEVHTQYF	TGCGCCAGCAGTGAGGTCCATACGCAGTATTTT
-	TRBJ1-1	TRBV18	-	CASSPERMNTEAFF	TGTGCCAGCTCACCAGAGAGGATGAACACTGAAGCTTTCTTT
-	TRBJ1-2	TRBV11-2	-	CASSLDPGQNYGYTF	TGTGCCAGCAGCTTAGACCCGGGACAAAACTATGGCTACACCTTC
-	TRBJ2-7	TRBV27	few	CASSSYTLRQGGIYEQYF	TGTGCCAGCAGTTCGTACACGCTGCGACAGGGCGGGATATACGAGCAGTACTTC
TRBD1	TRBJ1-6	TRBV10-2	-	CASRQTGMSQNSPLHF	TGCGCCAGCAGACAGACAGGGATGTCGCAAAATTCACCCCTCCACTTT
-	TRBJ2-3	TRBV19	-	CASSPLLVLGVDTQYF	TGTGCCAGTAGTCCCCTACTAGTTTTGGGTGTCGATACGCAGTATTTT
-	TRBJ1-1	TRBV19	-	CASMAGRGLLEAFF	TGTGCCAGTATGGCGGGGCGAGGACTCTTAGAAGCTTTCTTT
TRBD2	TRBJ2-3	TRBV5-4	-	CASSLASGYTDTQYF	TGTGCCAGCAGCTTGGCTAGCGGGTACACAGATACGCAGTATTTT
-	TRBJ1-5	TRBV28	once	CASSRGPDNQPQHF	TGTGCCAGCAGTCGAGGGCCGGACAATCAGCCCCAGCATTTT
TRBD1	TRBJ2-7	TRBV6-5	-	CASRTGIVVYEQYF	TGTGCCAGCAGGACAGGGATCGTCGTTTACGAGCAGTACTTC
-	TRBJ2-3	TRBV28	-	CASSSPGEAGTDTQYF	TGTGCCAGCAGTTCCCCCGGGGAAGCGGGCACAGATACGCAGTATTTT
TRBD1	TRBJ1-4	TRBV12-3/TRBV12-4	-	CASSRQGGEKLFF	TGTGCCAGCAGTCGACAGGGTGGTGAAAAACTGTTTTTT
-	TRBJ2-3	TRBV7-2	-	CASSLGPLGTPGRTDTQYF	TGTGCCAGCAGCTTAGGCCCGCTCGGGACACCCGGGCGCACAGATACGCAGTATTTT
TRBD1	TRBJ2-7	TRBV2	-	CASSAGTAPYEQYF	TGTGCCAGCAGTGCCGGGACAGCTCCCTACGAGCAGTACTTC
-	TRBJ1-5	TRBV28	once	CASRGVRNQPQHF	TGTGCCAGCAGAGGCGTGCGCAATCAGCCCCAGCATTTT